The 10 T cell receptor beta chains given below trace back to one sample, sequenced in a study of shared clonotypes between healthy human individuals. Produced via immunoSEQ multiplex PCR; TCRdb's table is partial and in-frame only. The sample lists about half a million clones, less than 85% occurring once. The specimen was PBMCs. These TCRs come from a woman in her 40s in good health. Some clones in this sample may be carry-over from other donors' samples.

The chain employs TRBV30 and TRBJ1-2; unclear D gene. The CDR3 runs to 14 residues. With 1 base removed from V and 8 bases from J, the gap between germline ends came to 17 bases. Germline V gives CDR1 GTSNPN, CDR2 SVGIG (reference sequence). For the CDR3, the DNA is TGTGCCTGGAGTGGTGTCGGGATGTGGGCGGGCTACACCTTC. This gives the protein CAWSGVGMWAGYTF.

The J gene is TRBJ1-1, the V gene TRBV25-1; 8 bases agree with TRBD1. The CDR3 covers 15 residues. Germline V CDR1 and CDR2: MGHDK, SYGVNS. The trim removed 8 bases at V and 4 bases at J, leaving 12 bases unmatched. The CDR3 nucleotides are TGTGCCAGCCGAAGACAGGGGTTTTTGGTCACTGAAGCTTTCTTT. Its translation is CASRRQGFLVTEAFF.

J is TRBJ2-5 and V is TRBV5-1; 11 nucleotides align to TRBD2. CDR1 and CDR2 (germline): SGHRS, YFSETQ. The CDR3 loop spans 15 amino acids. V trimming: 3 bases; J trimming: 4 bases; junction bases outside the gene matches: 5. The CDR3: CASSSLTSGVETQYF. Here the CDR3 DNA reads TGCGCCAGCAGCTCCTTGACTAGCGGGGTAGAGACCCAGTACTTC.

Regarding this clone: Other DNA sequences in the same sample also yield this CDR3. This chain joins TRBV2 and TRBJ1-1; D perhaps matches TRBD1 (6 bases). Between the trimmed V and J ends, which lost 6 bases and 0 bases, there was a span of 8 bases. Germline lookup yields CDR1 SNHLY and CDR2 FYNNEI. CDR3 length: 13 residues. The CDR3: CASRGQMNTEAFF. The CDR3 bases are TGTGCCAGCAGGGGACAAATGAACACTGAAGCTTTCTTT.

V and J are TRBV27 and TRBJ1-1, with TRBD1 as a possible D gene (6 bases). Trimming removed 4 bases at V and 3 bases at J, with 15 bases between. This CDR3 has 15 residues. Looked up from germline, CDR1 is MNHEY and CDR2 is SMNVEV (reference sequence). For the CDR3, the DNA is TGTGCCAGCAGTTCCAGACAGGTAGAGGACACTGAAGCTTTCTTT. It codes for CASSSRQVEDTEAFF.

V and J are TRBV10-3 and TRBJ1-1; tentatively, D is TRBD1 (6 bases). This CDR3 is 14 amino acids long. The V end was cut by 0 bases, the J end by 3 bases, with 8 bases between. Germline V gives CDR1 ENHRY, CDR2 SYGVKD. DNA for the CDR3: TGTGCCATCAGTGAGTCTTCAGGGGACACTGAAGCTTTCTTT. Its protein product is CAISESSGDTEAFF.

The chain carries TRBV30 and TRBJ2-6, with TRBD1 matching over 7 bases. V shed 1 base, J shed 0 bases, and the junction held 3 bases outside the gene matches. The germline V gene has CDR1 GTSNPN and CDR2 SVGIG (reference sequence). The CDR3 consists of 16 residues. CDR3: CAWSGTGDSGANVLTF. The DNA of the CDR3 is TGTGCCTGGAGTGGGACAGGAGACTCTGGGGCCAACGTCCTGACTTTC.

The rearrangement uses TRBV9 and TRBJ1-2, with D uncertain. From germline, CDR1 is SGDLS and CDR2 YYNGEE. The V and J ends lost 0 bases and 5 bases respectively, with 11 bases between them. This CDR3 region has 14 residues. The CDR3 DNA sequence: TGTGCCAGCAGCGTAGGCCAGGAGATATATGGCTACACCTTC. It translates to CASSVGQEIYGYTF.

The chain employs TRBV5-1 and TRBJ1-2; tentative D call: TRBD1 (5 bases). V shed 0 bases and J shed 5 bases, with 11 bases lying between them. Per the germline V gene, CDR1 is SGHRS and CDR2 is YFSETQ. The CDR3 is 14 amino acids. In DNA, the CDR3 is TGCGCCAGCAGCTTGGGTGGCAGGGAATATGGCTACACCTTC. It is translated as CASSLGGREYGYTF.

This clone was detected only a few times. This rearrangement joins TRBV18 to TRBJ1-5, with D hard to call. Trimming shortened V by 3 bases and J by 0 bases, and 6 bases separated the two germline ends. The CDR3 has 14 residues. CDR1 and CDR2 (germline): KGHSH, LQKENI. CDR3 sequence: CASSPASSNQPQHF. The CDR3 DNA follows: TGTGCCAGCTCACCGGCGTCTAGCAATCAGCCCCAGCATTTT.